The rows below give T cell receptor beta chains drawn from one sample of a study of OX40 agonist ivuxolimab in advanced cancers. TCRdb's table, derived via immunoSEQ multiplex PCR, lists solely in-frame clones and lacks some. This table holds roughly 59,000 clones, 65% to 85% found once. The material sequenced was CD4+ or CD8+ T cells sorted from blood, taken in a trial of the OX40 agonist ivuxolimab. These receptors came from an adult with an advanced solid tumor such as melanoma, head and neck, liver or kidney cancer. The CDR3 runs from the conserved cysteine through the conserved F or W. D genes are given only for firm matches. Not all rows give a size; the values are once, few, many and, for expanded clones, a class.

abundance	j_gene	d_gene	v_gene	CDR3aa	CDR3nt
-	TRBJ1-2	-	TRBV28	CASRKYPGVTNYGYTF	TGTGCCAGCAGAAAATACCCCGGGGTTACCAACTATGGCTACACCTTC
-	TRBJ2-7	TRBD2	TRBV7-2	CASSYGGGTYEQYF	TGTGCCAGCAGCTACGGGGGGGGAACCTACGAGCAGTACTTC
-	TRBJ1-2	-	TRBV30	CAWSVGAYGYTF	TGTGCCTGGAGTGTGGGGGCCTATGGCTACACCTTC
-	TRBJ2-1	TRBD1	TRBV5-1	CASSLEVSGQGLSEQFF	TGCGCCAGCAGCTTGGAAGTGTCGGGACAGGGCCTTAGTGAGCAGTTCTTC
-	TRBJ1-2	TRBD1	TRBV5-4	CASRNFIPGQGAKGYTF	TGTGCCAGTAGAAATTTTATCCCGGGACAGGGGGCAAAAGGCTACACCTTC
-	TRBJ1-4	-	TRBV28	CASRSPRALNEKLFF	TGTGCCAGCAGGAGTCCCAGGGCCCTTAATGAAAAACTGTTTTTT
-	TRBJ1-6	TRBD1	TRBV4-1	CASSQGTGGNSPLHF	TGCGCCAGCAGCCAAGGGACAGGGGGGAATTCACCCCTCCACTTT
-	TRBJ1-5	-	TRBV15	CATSEGGNQPQHF	TGTGCCACCAGCGAGGGGGGGAATCAGCCCCAGCATTTT
-	TRBJ1-2	-	TRBV2	CASSVGQGGGYTF	TGTGCCAGCAGTGTGGGCCAGGGTGGTGGCTACACCTTC
-	TRBJ2-5	TRBD2	TRBV4-1	CASSQQGLAGLGETQYF	TGCGCCAGCAGCCAGCAGGGCCTAGCGGGCCTGGGGGAAACCCAGTACTTC
-	TRBJ2-7	-	TRBV5-1	CASRQDFYEQYF	TGCGCCAGTCGGCAAGATTTCTACGAGCAGTACTTC
-	TRBJ1-2	-	TRBV27	CASRAFLDLVGDYGYTF	TGTGCCAGCAGGGCCTTCCTGGACCTCGTGGGAGACTATGGCTACACCTTC
once	TRBJ2-7	-	TRBV5-4	CASSIGLGDYEQYF	TGTGCCAGCAGCATAGGACTGGGAGACTACGAGCAGTACTTC
-	TRBJ2-7	-	TRBV6-1	CASCQFDRFEQYF	TGTGCCAGCTGTCAATTCGACAGGTTCGAGCAGTACTTC
few	TRBJ2-3	-	TRBV19	CASSRLSTDTQYF	TGTGCCAGTAGCCGGTTAAGTACGGATACGCAGTATTTT
-	TRBJ2-5	-	TRBV5-1	CASSPGGTQETQYF	TGCGCCAGCAGCCCCGGTGGGACCCAAGAGACCCAGTACTTC
once	TRBJ1-5	-	TRBV9	CASSVGPGQPQHF	TGTGCCAGCAGCGTAGGCCCGGGTCAGCCCCAGCATTTT
-	TRBJ1-3	-	TRBV15	CATSKQGGNTIYF	TGTGCCACCAGCAAACAGGGAGGAAACACCATATATTTT
once	TRBJ1-1	TRBD1	TRBV2	CASRRDRGFVGEAFF	TGTGCCAGCAGAAGGGACAGGGGTTTCGTCGGTGAAGCTTTCTTT
-	TRBJ1-6	-	TRBV30	CAWSLRGRTLVPLHF	TGTGCCTGGAGCCTTAGGGGTAGGACATTGGTACCCCTCCACTTT
-	TRBJ1-1	-	TRBV5-4	CASSGAAMNTEAFF	TGTGCCAGCAGCGGGGCGGCCATGAACACTGAAGCTTTCTTT
once	TRBJ2-7	-	TRBV9	CASSVVSGWDGEQYF	TGTGCCAGCAGCGTAGTCTCAGGGTGGGATGGCGAGCAGTACTTC
-	TRBJ2-1	-	TRBV19	CASSTPRAGANNEQFF	TGTGCCAGTAGTACCCCAAGGGCGGGGGCTAACAATGAGCAGTTCTTC